This T cell receptor (beta chain) was sequenced during a study of early T cells in non-severe SARS-CoV-2 infection. Study details: Bulk RNA isolated from unsorted whole blood underwent sequencing; chains were not paired.

This clonotype has ten or more counts. TCRdb independently ran MiXCR on the 5' RACE reads; one entry per CDR3 protein. Among about 54,000 distinct CDR3 sequences, under 8.5% were seen once, and the ten largest hold around 5%. The origin of this receptor is an adult who was a healthcare worker with PCR-confirmed SARS-CoV-2 infection or an uninfected control (not recorded which). Sequencing was performed on whole blood, taken at baseline.

CDR3 DNA: TGTGCCAGCCCCCGGCGTGGGCGTCTCTATGGCTACACCTTC. Translating it yields CASPRRGRLYGYTF. The V call is TRBV25-1, the J call TRBJ1-2; no firm D call. V dropped 8 bases and J dropped 4 bases, with 17 bases sitting between them. Germline CDR1 is MGHDK and CDR2 is SYGVNS. This CDR3 contains 14 residues.